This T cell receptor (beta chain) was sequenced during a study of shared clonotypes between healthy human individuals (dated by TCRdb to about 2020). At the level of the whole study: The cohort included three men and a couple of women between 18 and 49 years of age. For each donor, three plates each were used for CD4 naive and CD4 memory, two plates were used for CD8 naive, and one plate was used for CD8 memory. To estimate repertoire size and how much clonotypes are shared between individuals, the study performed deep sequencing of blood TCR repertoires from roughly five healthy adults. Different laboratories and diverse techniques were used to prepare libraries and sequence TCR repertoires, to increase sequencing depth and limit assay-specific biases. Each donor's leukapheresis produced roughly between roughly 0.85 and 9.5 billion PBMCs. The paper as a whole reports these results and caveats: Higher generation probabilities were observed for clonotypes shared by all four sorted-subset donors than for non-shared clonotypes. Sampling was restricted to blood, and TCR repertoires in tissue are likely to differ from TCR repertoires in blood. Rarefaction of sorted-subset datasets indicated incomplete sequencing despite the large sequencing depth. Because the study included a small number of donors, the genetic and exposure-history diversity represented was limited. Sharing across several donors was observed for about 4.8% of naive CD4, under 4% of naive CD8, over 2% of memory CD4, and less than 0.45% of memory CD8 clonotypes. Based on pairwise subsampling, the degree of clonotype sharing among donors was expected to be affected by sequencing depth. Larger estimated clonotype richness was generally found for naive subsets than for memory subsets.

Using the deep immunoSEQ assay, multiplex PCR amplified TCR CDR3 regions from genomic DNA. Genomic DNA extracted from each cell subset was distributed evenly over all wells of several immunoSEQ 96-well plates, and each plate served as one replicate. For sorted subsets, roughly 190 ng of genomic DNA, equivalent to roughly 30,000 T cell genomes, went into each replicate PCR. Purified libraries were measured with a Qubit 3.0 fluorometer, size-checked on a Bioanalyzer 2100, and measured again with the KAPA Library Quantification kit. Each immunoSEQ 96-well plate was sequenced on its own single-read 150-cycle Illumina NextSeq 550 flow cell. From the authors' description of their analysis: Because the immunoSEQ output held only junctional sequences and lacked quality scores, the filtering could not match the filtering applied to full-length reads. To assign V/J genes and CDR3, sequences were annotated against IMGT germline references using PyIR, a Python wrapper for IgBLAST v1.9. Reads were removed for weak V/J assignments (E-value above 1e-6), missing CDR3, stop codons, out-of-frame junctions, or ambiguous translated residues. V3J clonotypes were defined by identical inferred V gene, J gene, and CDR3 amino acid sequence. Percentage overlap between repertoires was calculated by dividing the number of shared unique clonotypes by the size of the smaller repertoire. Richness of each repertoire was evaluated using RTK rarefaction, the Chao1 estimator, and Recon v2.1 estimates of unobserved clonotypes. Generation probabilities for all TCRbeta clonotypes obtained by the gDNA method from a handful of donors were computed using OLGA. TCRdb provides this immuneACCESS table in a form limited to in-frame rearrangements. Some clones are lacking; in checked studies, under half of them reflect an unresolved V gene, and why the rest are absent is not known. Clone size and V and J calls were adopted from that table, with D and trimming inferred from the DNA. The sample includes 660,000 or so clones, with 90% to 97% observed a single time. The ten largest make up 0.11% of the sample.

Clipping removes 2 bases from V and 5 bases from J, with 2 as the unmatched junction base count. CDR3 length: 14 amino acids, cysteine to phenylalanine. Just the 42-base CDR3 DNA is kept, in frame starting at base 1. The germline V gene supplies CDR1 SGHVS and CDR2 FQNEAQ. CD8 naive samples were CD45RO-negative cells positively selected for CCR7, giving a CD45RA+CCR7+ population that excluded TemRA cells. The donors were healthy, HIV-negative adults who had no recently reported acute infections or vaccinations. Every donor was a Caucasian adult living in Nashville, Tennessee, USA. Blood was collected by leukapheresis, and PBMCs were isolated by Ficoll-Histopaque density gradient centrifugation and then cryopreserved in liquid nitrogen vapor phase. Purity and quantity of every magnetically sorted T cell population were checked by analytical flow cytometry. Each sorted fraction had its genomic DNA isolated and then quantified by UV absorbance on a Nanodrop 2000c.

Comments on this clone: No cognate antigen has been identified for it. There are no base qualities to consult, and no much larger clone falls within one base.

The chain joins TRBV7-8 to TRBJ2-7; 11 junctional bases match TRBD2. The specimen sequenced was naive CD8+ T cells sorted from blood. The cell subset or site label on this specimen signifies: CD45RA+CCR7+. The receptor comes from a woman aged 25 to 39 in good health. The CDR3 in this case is CASSLILAGDEQYF. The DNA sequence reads TGTGCCAGCAGCTTAATACTAGCGGGAGACGAGCAGTACTTC.